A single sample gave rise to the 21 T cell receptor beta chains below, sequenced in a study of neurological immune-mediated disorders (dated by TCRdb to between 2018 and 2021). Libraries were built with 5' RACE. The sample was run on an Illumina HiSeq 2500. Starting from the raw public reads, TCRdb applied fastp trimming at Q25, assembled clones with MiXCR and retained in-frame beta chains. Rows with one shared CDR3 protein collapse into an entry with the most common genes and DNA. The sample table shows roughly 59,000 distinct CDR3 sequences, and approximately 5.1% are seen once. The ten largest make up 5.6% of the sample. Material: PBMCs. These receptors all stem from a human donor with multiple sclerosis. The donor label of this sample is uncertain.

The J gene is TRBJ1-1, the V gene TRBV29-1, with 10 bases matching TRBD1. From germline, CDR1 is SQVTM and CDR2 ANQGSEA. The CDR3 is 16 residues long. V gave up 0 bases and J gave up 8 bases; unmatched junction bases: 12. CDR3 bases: TGCAGCGTTGAAGATCAGATGGGGACAGGGGTCTTCGAAGCTTTCTTT. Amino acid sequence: CSVEDQMGTGVFEAFF.

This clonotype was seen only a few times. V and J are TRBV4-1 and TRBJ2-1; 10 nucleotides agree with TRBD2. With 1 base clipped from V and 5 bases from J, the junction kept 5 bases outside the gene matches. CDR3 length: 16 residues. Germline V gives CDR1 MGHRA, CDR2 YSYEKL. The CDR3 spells CASSQVLAGVHNEQFF. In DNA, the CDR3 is TGCGCCAGCAGCCAAGTGCTAGCGGGGGTGCACAATGAGCAGTTCTTC.

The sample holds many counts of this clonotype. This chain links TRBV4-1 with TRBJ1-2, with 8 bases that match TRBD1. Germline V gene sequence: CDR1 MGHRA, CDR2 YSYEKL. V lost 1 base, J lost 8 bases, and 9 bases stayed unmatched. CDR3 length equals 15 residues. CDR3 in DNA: TGCGCCAGCAGCCAAGCGATGCAGGGGGCAGGGGGCTACACCTTC. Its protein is CASSQAMQGAGGYTF.

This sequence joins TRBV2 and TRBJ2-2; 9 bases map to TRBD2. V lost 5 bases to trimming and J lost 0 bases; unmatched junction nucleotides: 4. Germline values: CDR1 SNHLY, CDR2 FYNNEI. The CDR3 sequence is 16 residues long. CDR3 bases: TGTGCCAGCAGTTATAGCGGGGGTACGAACACCGGGGAGCTGTTTTTT. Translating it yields CASSYSGGTNTGELFF.

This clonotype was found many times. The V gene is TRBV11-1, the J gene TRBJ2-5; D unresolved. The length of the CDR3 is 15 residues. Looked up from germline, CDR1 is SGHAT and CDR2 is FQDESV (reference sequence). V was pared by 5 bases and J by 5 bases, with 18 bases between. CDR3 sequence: CASSPGLTIQETQYF. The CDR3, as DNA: TGTGCCAGCAGCCCCGGGCTCACAATCCAGGAGACCCAGTACTTC.

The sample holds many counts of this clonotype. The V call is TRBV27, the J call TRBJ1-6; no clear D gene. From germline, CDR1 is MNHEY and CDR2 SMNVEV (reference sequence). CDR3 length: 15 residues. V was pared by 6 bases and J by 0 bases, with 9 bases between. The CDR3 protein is CASRTADSYNSPLHF. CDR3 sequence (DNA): TGTGCCAGCAGGACGGCAGACTCCTATAATTCACCCCTCCACTTT.

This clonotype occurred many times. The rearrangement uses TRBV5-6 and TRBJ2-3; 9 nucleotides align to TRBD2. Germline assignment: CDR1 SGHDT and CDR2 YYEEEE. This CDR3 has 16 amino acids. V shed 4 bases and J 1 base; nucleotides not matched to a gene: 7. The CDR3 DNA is TGTGCCAGCAGCCCGATGGGACTAGCAGGCACAGATACGCAGTATTTT. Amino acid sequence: CASSPMGLAGTDTQYF. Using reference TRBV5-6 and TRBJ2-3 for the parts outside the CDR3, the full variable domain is DAGVTQSPTHLIKTRGQQVTLRCSPKSGHDTVSWYQQALGQGPQFIFQYYEEEERQRGNFPDRFSGHQFPNYSSELNVNALLLGDSALYLCASSPMGLAGTDTQYFGPGTRLTVL.

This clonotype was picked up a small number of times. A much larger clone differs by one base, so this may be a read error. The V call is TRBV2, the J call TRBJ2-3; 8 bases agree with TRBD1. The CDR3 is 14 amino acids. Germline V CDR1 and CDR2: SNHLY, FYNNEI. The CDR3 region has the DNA TGTGTCAGCACCTCGGACAGGGCCACAGATACGCAGTATTTT. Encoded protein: CVSTSDRATDTQYF.

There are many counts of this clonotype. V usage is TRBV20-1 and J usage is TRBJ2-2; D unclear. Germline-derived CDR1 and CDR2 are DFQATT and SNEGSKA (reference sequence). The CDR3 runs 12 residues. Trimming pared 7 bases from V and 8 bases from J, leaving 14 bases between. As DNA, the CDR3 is TGCAGTGTTTCGGACGGTTTGGGGGAGCTGTTTTTT. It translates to CSVSDGLGELFF.

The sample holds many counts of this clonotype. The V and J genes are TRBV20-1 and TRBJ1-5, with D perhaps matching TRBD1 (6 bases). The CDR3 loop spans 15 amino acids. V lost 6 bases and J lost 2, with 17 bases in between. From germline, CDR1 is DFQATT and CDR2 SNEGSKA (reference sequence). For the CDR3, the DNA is TGCAGTGCCCGAGGGGGGGCGACGGGCAATCAGCCCCAGCATTTT. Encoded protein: CSARGGATGNQPQHF.

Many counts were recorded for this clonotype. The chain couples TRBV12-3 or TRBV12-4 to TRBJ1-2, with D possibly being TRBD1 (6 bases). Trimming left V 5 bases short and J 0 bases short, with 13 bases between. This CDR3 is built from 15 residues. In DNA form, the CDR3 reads TGTGCCAGCAGTCCCCGGACAGCCCCTAACTATGGCTACACCTTC. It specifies CASSPRTAPNYGYTF.

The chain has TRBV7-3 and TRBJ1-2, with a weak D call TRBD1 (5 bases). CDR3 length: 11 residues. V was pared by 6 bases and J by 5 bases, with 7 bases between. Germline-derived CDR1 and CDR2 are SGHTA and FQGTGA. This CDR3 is CASRTAYGYTF. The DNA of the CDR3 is TGTGCCAGCAGGACAGCGTATGGCTACACCTTC.

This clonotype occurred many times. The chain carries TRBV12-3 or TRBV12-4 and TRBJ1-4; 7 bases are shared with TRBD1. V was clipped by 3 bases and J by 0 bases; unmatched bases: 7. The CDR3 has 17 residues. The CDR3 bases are TGTGCCAGCAGTTTCGGGACAGATAGATCAACTAATGAAAAACTGTTTTTT. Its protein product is CASSFGTDRSTNEKLFF.

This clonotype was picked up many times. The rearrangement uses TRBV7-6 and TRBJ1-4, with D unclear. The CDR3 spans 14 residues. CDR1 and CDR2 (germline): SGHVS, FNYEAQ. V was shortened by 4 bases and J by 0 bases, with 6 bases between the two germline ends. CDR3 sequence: CASSWDATNEKLFF. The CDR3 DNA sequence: TGTGCCAGCAGCTGGGATGCAACTAATGAAAAACTGTTTTTT.

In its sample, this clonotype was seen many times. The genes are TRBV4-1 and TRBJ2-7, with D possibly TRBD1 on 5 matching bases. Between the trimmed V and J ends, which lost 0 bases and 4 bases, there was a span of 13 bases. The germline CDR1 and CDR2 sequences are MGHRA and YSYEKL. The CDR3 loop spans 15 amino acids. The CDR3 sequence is CASSQERTPSYEQYF. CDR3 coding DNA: TGCGCCAGCAGCCAAGAAAGGACACCTTCATACGAGCAGTACTTC.

The chain's CDR3 is CASSAPYRGSRELFF. The DNA for the CDR3 is TGTGCCAGCAGTGCGCCCTACCGGGGATCGCGGGAGCTGTTTTTT. The chain employs TRBV12-3 or TRBV12-4 and TRBJ2-2; D possibly corresponds to TRBD2 (5 bases). The CDR3 sequence is 15 residues long. The V end lost 5 bases, the J end lost 9 bases, and 19 bases lay between the germline ends.

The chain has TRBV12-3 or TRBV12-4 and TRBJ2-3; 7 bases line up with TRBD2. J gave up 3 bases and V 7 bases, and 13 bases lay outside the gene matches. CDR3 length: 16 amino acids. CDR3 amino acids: CASTDIMGGGTDTQYF. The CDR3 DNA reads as TGTGCCAGCACCGACATCATGGGGGGGGGAACAGATACGCAGTATTTT.

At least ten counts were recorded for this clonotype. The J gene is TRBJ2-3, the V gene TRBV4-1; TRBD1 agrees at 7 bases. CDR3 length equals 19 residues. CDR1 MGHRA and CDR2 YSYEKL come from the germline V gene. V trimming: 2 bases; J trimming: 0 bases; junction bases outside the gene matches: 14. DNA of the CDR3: TGCGCCAGCAGCCAAAGGGGTCCCGGGACAGCATCTAGCACAGATACGCAGTATTTT. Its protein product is CASSQRGPGTASSTDTQYF.

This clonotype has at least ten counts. In DNA, the CDR3 is TGTGCCAGCAGCCGAAGTAGGGACTACGAGCAGTACTTC. Translated, it gives CASSRSRDYEQYF. This chain joins TRBV3-1 and TRBJ2-7; D not certain. The CDR3 loop spans 13 amino acids. CDR1 and CDR2 (germline): LGHDT, YNNKEL (reference sequence). V was clipped by 4 bases and J by 3 bases, with 10 bases between them.

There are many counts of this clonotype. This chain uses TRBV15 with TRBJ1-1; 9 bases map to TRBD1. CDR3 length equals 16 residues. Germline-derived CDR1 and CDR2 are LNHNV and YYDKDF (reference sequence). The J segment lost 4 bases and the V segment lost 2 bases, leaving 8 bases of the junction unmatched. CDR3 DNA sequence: TGTGCCACCAGCAGACCGTCCGGGACAGGGCCCACTGAAGCTTTCTTT. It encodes CATSRPSGTGPTEAFF.

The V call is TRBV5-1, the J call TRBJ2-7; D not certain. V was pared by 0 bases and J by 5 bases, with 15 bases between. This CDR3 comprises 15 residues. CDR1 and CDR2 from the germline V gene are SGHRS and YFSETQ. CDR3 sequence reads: CASSLDPEYRHEQYF. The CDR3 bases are TGCGCCAGCAGCTTGGATCCGGAATATCGGCACGAGCAGTACTTC.